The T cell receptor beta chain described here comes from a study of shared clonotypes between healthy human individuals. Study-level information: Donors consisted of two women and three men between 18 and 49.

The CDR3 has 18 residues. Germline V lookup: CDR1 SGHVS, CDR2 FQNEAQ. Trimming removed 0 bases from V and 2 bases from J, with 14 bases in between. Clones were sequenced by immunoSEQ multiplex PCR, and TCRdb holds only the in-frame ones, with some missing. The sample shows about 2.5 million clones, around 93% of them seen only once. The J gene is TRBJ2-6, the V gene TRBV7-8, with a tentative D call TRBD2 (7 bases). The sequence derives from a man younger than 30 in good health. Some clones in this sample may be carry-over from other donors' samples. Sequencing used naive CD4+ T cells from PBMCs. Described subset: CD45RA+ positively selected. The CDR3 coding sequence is TGTGCCAGCAGCTTAGCGCCGGGGGGACAAGCTGGGGCCAACGTCCTGACTTTC. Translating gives CASSLAPGGQAGANVLTF. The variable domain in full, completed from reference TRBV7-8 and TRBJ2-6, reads GAGVSQSPRYKVAKRGQDVALRCDPISGHVSLFWYQQALGQGPEFLTYFQNEAQLDKSGLPSDRFFAERPEGSVSTLKIQRTQQEDSAVYLCASSLAPGGQAGANVLTFGAGSRLTVL.